The present TCR beta chain was sequenced within a study of T-cell memory formation after mild COVID-19 (dated by TCRdb to the early 2020s). About the full investigation: TCR sequence clusters from the two donors were largely donor specific. Longitudinal TCRalpha and TCRbeta repertoire sequencing tracked T-cell clones expanding and contracting after mild COVID-19 in a couple of donors. Two young, previously healthy adult volunteers made up the cohort, one male and one female.

Ficoll-Paque density gradient centrifugation was the method used to isolate PBMCs. About this clonotype itself: Which antigen it targets is not known. Qualities for individual bases were not recorded, and no much larger clone is one base off.

TCRdb shows the sequencer as Illumina NovaSeq 6000. TCRalpha and TCRbeta cDNA libraries were constructed by 5'RACE with constant-segment primers, with sample barcodes and unique molecular identifiers being introduced. RNA was extracted from every sample with Trizol reagent. The libraries were amplified in two PCR steps, and the second step added a second sample barcode and Illumina TruSeq adapters. Sequencing of the libraries was done on an Illumina NovaSeq, producing 2 x 150 bp paired-end reads. The authors processed their data as follows. The reads were demultiplexed and collapsed into UMI-guided consensus sequences using migec v1.2.7. Using mixcr v2.1.11, UMI consensuses were aligned to TRA and TRB V and J templates and then assembled into clonotypes. Expanded or contracted clonotypes were those called significant by both edgeR and NoisET, with noise models trained on biological replicates. edgeR calls used a false discovery rate-adjusted p below 0.01 and a log2 fold-change threshold of 1. As an exploratory analysis of dynamics, PCA with hierarchical clustering was applied to max-normalized trajectories of the 1000 most abundant clonotypes. Each responding clone was given a CD4 or CD8 phenotype based on the CD4+ and CD8+ repertoires, which had been sequenced separately. TCRdb reprocessed the public reads (quality trimming at Q25 with fastp, clone calling with MiXCR) and kept in-frame beta chains. Each record represents a unique CDR3 protein, reported with the most common genes and DNA among its rows. TCRdb assigned the V and J calls; the authors' analysis was not used. This sample lists 250,000 or so distinct CDR3 sequences; roughly 18% were detected once. Of the sample, 23% is held by the ten largest clones.

Reading from cysteine to phenylalanine, the CDR3 counts 14 amino acids. CDR3 DNA only is kept here, 42 bases in frame from base 1. V drops 3 bases and J drops 2 bases, leaving 11 bases in between. Overall study outcomes, separate from this receptor: Some responding clones were found in pre-infection memory, which suggests that pre-existing cross-reactive memory T cells took part in the SARS-CoV-2 response. From day 15 to 85, contracting clones showed balanced CD4/CD8 phenotypes, whereas a second wave of clones that expanded from day 15 to 37 leaned towards CD4+. SARS-CoV-2 specificity of the second-wave clones peaking on day 37 was not confirmed. Contracting CD4+ clones were located mainly in the CM and EM memory subsets, whereas CD8+ clones were found to be enriched in EMRA. The study included only a couple of mild cases, and larger cohorts that include severe cases with pre-infection samples were judged to be necessary.

The chain joins TRBV12-3 or TRBV12-4 to TRBJ2-7; the D assignment is uncertain and may be TRBD1 or TRBD2, with 6 bases supporting each. Specimen: PBMCs or a T cell subset sorted from them (not recorded which). The clonotype originates from a man between 18 and 35 years old who had mild COVID-19 (a few samples of this study predate the infection). The sample titles of this study are shuffled in the database, so cell type and time point are left out; the donor was told from shared clones. The nucleotide sequence is given as TGTGCCAGCAGTTTTTTGGGGGGCCCCTACGAGCAGTACTTC. The translation is CASSFLGGPYEQYF.